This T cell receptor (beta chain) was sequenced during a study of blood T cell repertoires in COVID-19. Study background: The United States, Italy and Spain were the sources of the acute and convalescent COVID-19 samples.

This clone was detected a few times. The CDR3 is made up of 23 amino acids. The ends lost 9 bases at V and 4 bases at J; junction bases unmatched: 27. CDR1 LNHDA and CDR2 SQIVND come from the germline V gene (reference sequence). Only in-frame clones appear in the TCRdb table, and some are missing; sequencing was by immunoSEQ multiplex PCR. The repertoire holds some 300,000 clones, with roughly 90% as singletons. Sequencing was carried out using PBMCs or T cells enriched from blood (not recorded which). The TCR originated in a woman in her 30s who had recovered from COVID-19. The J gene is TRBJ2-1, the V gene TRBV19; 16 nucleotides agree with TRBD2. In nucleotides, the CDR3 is TGTGCCAGCAGGGTTGAAGGGCTGGTATCGGGGACTAGCGGGAGGGCATTGTACAATGAGCAGTTCTTC. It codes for CASRVEGLVSGTSGRALYNEQFF.